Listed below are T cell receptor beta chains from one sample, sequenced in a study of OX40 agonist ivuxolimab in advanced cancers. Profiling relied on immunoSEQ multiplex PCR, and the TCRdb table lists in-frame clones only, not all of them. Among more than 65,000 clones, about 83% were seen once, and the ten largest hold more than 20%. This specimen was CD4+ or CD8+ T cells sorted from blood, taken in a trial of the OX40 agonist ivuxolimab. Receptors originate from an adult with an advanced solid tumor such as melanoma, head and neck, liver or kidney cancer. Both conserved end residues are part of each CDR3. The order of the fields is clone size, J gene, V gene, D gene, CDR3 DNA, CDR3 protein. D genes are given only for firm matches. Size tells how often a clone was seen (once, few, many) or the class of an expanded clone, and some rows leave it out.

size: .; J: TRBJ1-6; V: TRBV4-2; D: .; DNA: TGTGCCAGCAGCCAAGGCACGGCTGTAAATTCACCCCTCCACTTT; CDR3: CASSQGTAVNSPLHF
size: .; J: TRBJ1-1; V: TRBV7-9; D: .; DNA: TGTGCCAGCAGCCTGAGCGGGGGAACTGAAGCTTTCTTT; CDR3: CASSLSGGTEAFF
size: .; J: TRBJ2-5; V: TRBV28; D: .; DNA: TGTGCCAGCAGTGATTTCGGGTTCCAAGAGACCCAGTACTTC; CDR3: CASSDFGFQETQYF
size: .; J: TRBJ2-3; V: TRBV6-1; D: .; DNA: TGTGCCAGCTTTGAGGGAGATACGCAGTATTTT; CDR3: CASFEGDTQYF
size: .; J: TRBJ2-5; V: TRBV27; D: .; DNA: TGTGCCAGCAGGGTGAGGTACCAAGAGACCCAGTACTTC; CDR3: CASRVRYQETQYF
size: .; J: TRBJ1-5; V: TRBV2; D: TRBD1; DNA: TGTGCCAGCAGGACAAGGACAGGGGGAAGCAATCAGCCCCAGCATTTT; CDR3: CASRTRTGGSNQPQHF
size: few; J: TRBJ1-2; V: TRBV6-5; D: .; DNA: TGTGCCAGCGGCCCCTCAGGTGCGGCGATTGGCTACACCTTC; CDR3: CASGPSGAAIGYTF
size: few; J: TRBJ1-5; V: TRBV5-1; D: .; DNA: TGCGCCAGCAGATCGGGGGATGAGGGTCAGCCCCAGCATTTT; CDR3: CASRSGDEGQPQHF
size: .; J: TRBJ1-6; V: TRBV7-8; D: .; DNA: TGTGCCAGCAGCTTGTGGCAGGGATTGACTAATTCACCCCTCCACTTT; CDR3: CASSLWQGLTNSPLHF
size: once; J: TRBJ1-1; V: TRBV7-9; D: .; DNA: TGTGCCAGCAGCCTCGATCCGGACACTGAAGCTTTCTTT; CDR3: CASSLDPDTEAFF
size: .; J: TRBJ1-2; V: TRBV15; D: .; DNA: TGTGCCACCAGCAGAGATCATAACTATGGCTACACCTTC; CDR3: CATSRDHNYGYTF
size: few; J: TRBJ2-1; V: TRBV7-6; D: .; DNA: TGTGCCAGCAGCTTGGACTTAAACTCCTACAATGAGCAGTTCTTC; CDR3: CASSLDLNSYNEQFF
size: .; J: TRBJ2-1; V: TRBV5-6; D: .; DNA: TGTGCCAGCAGCCAGACGGACTCCTACAATGAGCAGTTCTTC; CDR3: CASSQTDSYNEQFF
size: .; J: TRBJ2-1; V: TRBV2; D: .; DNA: TGTGCCAGCGGGACTTCCTCCTACAATGAGCAGTTCTTC; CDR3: CASGTSSYNEQFF
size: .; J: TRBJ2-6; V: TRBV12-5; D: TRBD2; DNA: TGTGCTAGTGGTTTGGTTCGCTTAGGGGAGGGGTATTCGGCTGGGGCCAACGTCCTGACTTTC; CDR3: CASGLVRLGEGYSAGANVLTF
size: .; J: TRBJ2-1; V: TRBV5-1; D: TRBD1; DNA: TGCGCCAGCAGCCACGGGACAGGGGGCAATGAGCAGTTCTTC; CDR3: CASSHGTGGNEQFF
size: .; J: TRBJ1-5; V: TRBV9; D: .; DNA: TGTGCCAGCAGCGGTCGGGACTCCGATCAGCCCCAGCATTTT; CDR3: CASSGRDSDQPQHF
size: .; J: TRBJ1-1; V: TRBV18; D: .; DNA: TGTGCCAGCTCACCAATCGAGAGTATTGAAGCTTTCTTT; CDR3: CASSPIESIEAFF
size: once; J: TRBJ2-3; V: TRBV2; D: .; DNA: TGTGCCAGCAGTGAAAACGGTGGGGATACGCAGTATTTT; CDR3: CASSENGGDTQYF
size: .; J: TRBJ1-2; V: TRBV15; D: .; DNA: TGTGCCACCAGCAGAGTTAATGGTGGGTTTAACTATGGCTACACCTTC; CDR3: CATSRVNGGFNYGYTF
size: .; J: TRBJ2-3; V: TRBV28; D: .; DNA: TGTGCCAGCAGCTCGGGTGGGGTTTCAGATACGCAGTATTTT; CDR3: CASSSGGVSDTQYF
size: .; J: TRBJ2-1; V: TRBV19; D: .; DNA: TGTGCCAGTAGCCCCACAAGCGATCACTCTTACAATGAGCAGTTCTTC; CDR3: CASSPTSDHSYNEQFF
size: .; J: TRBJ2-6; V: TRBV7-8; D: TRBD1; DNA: TGTGCCAGCAGCGAGGAGGGACAGGGGGCGGTTGGGGCCAACGTCCTGACTTTC; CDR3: CASSEEGQGAVGANVLTF
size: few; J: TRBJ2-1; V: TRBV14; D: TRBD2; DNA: TGTGCCAGCAGCCACGTACTAGCGGGGGCGTTCAGTGAGCAGTTCTTC; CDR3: CASSHVLAGAFSEQFF
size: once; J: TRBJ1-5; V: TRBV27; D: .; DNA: TGTGCCAGCAGTTACTCTCGGGCAGGGTTGTCAGCCCAGCATTTT; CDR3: CASSYSRAGLSAQHF
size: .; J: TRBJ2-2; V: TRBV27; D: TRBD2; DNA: TGTGCCAGCAGTTTCGGGGGGACGAACACCGGGGAGCTGTTTTTT; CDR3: CASSFGGTNTGELFF
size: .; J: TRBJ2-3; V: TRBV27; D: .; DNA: TGTGCCAGCAGTTTAAAGGGGGGTAGCCCAGATACGCAGTATTTT; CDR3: CASSLKGGSPDTQYF
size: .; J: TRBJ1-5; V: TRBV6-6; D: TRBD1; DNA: TGTGCCAGCAGTTACTCCGACAGGGGAGGAAATCAGCCCCAGCATTTT; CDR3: CASSYSDRGGNQPQHF
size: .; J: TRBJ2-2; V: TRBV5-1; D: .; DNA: TGCGCCAGCAGCCCAACTCAAACCGGGGAGCTGTTTTTT; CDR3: CASSPTQTGELFF
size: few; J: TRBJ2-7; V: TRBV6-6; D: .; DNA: TGTGCCAGCAGTGCACCCCAGAGATCCTACGAGCAGTACTTC; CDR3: CASSAPQRSYEQYF
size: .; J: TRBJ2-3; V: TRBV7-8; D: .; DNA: TGTGCCAGCAGCCTATACGGCTACGCAGATACGCAGTATTTT; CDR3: CASSLYGYADTQYF
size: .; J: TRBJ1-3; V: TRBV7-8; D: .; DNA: TGTGCCAGCAGCTTACTTCCGGGGGTCCTCTCTGGAAACACCATATATTTT; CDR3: CASSLLPGVLSGNTIYF
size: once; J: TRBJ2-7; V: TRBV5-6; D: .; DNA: TGTGCCAGCAGCAGTGGGGCGGGACTCTCCTACGAGCAGTACTTC; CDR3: CASSSGAGLSYEQYF
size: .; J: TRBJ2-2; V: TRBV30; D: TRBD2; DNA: TGTGCCTGGAGTGTGAGAGCGGGGTCTTTGACCGGGGAGCTGTTTTTT; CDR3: CAWSVRAGSLTGELFF
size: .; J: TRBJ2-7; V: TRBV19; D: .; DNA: TGTGCCAGTAGTATGGCGGGGACAGCCTACGAGCAGTACTTC; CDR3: CASSMAGTAYEQYF
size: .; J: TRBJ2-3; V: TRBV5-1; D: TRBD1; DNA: TGCGCCAGCAGCAGAGGGGGCAGCACAGATACGCAGTATTTT; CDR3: CASSRGGSTDTQYF
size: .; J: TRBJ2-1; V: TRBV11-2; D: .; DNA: TGTGCCAGCAGCTTGGTCCGGGACTACAATGAGCAGTTCTTC; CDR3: CASSLVRDYNEQFF
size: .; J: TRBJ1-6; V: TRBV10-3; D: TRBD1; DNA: TGTGCCATCAGTCAGGACAGGGGTTCACCCCTCCACTTT; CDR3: CAISQDRGSPLHF
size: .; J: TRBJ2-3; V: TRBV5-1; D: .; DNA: TGCGCCAGCAGTGACGGTCGGACATTGAAAGTCACAGATACGCAGTATTTT; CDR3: CASSDGRTLKVTDTQYF
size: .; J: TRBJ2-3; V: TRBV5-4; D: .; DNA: TGTGCCAGCAGCTTGTGGGCAGATACGCAGTATTTT; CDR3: CASSLWADTQYF
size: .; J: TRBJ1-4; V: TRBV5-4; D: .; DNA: TGTGCCAGCAGCTTGCAGGGGACTGAAAAACTGTTTTTT; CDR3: CASSLQGTEKLFF
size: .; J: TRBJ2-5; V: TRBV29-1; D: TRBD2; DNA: TGCAGCGCGGGCCGGGCTTCGGGAGGGACCCAGTACTTC; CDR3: CSAGRASGGTQYF
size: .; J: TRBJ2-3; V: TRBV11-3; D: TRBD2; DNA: TGTGCCAGCAGCAAGGGGCGGGGGGGCCGGACCGGCACAGATACGCAGTATTTT; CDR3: CASSKGRGGRTGTDTQYF
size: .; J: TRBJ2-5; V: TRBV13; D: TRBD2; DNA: TGTGCCAGCAGCTCGAGGACTAGCGGGGGGAAAGAGACCCAGTACTTC; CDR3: CASSSRTSGGKETQYF
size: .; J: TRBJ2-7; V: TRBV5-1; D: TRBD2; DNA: TGCGCCAGCAGCCCCGCGCGTAGCGGGAGTTCCGAGCAGTACTTC; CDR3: CASSPARSGSSEQYF
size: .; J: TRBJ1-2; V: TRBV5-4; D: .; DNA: TGTGCCAGCAGTGCGACAGGCGGCGCGATAGGCTACACCTTC; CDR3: CASSATGGAIGYTF